This passage covers 19 T cell receptor beta chains from one sample sequenced in a study of T cell changes during pregnancy in multiple sclerosis. Generated by immunoSEQ multiplex PCR, the TCRdb table keeps only in-frame clones and is missing some. The sample lists about 31,000 clones; approximately 89% were seen once. Sequenced material: CD8+ T cells from peripheral blood mononuclear cells, taken in the second trimester of pregnancy. The receptors were gathered from a female donor with multiple sclerosis, enrolled in a pregnancy study.

The J gene is TRBJ2-5, the V gene TRBV4-2; 15 bases agree with TRBD2. This CDR3 comprises 17 residues. V shed 3 bases, J shed 4 bases, and the junction held 6 bases outside the gene matches. CDR1 LGHNA and CDR2 YNFKEQ come from the germline V gene. The CDR3 region has the DNA TGTGCCAGCAGCCACGGACTAGCGGGAGGGCCTGGAGAGACCCAGTACTTC. It specifies CASSHGLAGGPGETQYF.

The chain is built from TRBV15 and TRBJ2-1; a weak D match, TRBD2 (5 bases). Deletions cut 8 bases from V and 0 bases from J, with 14 bases between. The length of the CDR3 is 15 residues. The germline gives CDR1 LNHNV, CDR2 YYDKDF (reference sequence). The CDR3 region is CATASGHSSYNEQFF. CDR3 DNA: TGTGCCACCGCGAGCGGTCATAGCTCCTACAATGAGCAGTTCTTC.

The V and J genes are TRBV19 and TRBJ1-1; D not resolved. CDR1 is LNHDA and CDR2 is SQIVND in the germline V gene (reference sequence). V was shortened by 3 bases and J by 0 bases, with 8 bases between the two germline ends. The length of the CDR3 is 14 residues. The chain's CDR3 is CASSIGVLNTEAFF. The CDR3 nucleotides are TGTGCCAGTAGTATCGGTGTTCTGAACACTGAAGCTTTCTTT.

The chain links TRBV4-3 to TRBJ2-7; 7 positions agree with TRBD2. The CDR3 length is 17 residues. Germline V CDR1 and CDR2: LGHNA, YSLEER. The V and J ends lost 1 base and 1 base, in that order; junction bases with no gene match: 10. CDR3 in amino acids: CASSQVWTGTISYEQYF. CDR3 bases: TGCGCCAGCAGCCAAGTGTGGACCGGGACTATTTCCTACGAGCAGTACTTC.

This clone was picked up one time. The chain combines TRBV5-4 with TRBJ2-7; D may be TRBD2 (5 bases). V gave up 3 bases and J gave up 2 bases, with 12 bases separating them. Germline V gene sequence: CDR1 SGHNT, CDR2 YYREEE (reference sequence). There are 14 residues in the CDR3. The CDR3 spells CASSWETNPYEQYF. The CDR3 nucleotides read TGTGCCAGCAGCTGGGAGACTAACCCCTACGAGCAGTACTTC. Full variable domain (remainder filled in from reference TRBV5-4 and TRBJ2-7): ETGVTQSPTHLIKTRGQQVTLRCSSQSGHNTVSWYQQALGQGPQFIFQYYREEENGRGNFPPRFSGLQFPNYSSELNVNALELDDSALYLCASSWETNPYEQYFGPGTRLTVT.

The rearrangement uses TRBV28 and TRBJ2-3; tentative D call: TRBD2 (6 bases). V was clipped by 3 bases and J by 1 base, with 8 bases between them. CDR3 length: 14 amino acids. Germline CDR1 reads MDHEN; CDR2 reads SYDVKM. Here the CDR3 reads CASSLASGTDTQYF. The CDR3, as DNA: TGTGCCAGCAGTTTGGCTAGCGGCACAGATACGCAGTATTTT.

The rearrangement uses TRBV2 and TRBJ2-2, with a tentative D call TRBD1 (5 bases). CDR1 is SNHLY, CDR2 FYNNEI, per germline. The CDR3 spans 15 residues. The V gene lost 4 bases and the J gene lost 0 bases, with 9 bases spanning the gap. CDR3 sequence: CASSVQGANTGELFF. CDR3 DNA: TGTGCCAGCAGTGTTCAGGGCGCGAACACCGGGGAGCTGTTTTTT.

The chain carries TRBV4-2 and TRBJ2-1; weak D call: TRBD2 (6 bases). Trimming shortened V by 4 bases and J by 2 bases, and 12 bases separated the two germline ends. This CDR3 is built from 15 residues. CDR1 is LGHNA and CDR2 is YNFKEQ in the germline V gene. The CDR3 DNA is TGTGCCAGCAGCCCCTGGGGGGTTACCTACAATGAGCAGTTCTTC. Residues: CASSPWGVTYNEQFF.

This clone was seen once. The chain uses TRBV11-1 and TRBJ1-2; the D gene is possibly TRBD1 (6 bases). Trimming removed 7 bases from V and 6 bases from J, with 18 bases in between. This CDR3 is 14 amino acids long. From germline, CDR1 is SGHAT and CDR2 FQDESV (reference sequence). In nucleotides, the CDR3 is TGTGCCAGCACCGCCCACCACCCAGGGGATGGCTACACCTTC. Amino acid sequence: CASTAHHPGDGYTF.

The chain couples TRBV28 to TRBJ2-5; 7 nucleotides match TRBD1. The J call may be wrong; the DNA end is better matched by TRBJ2-7. Germline CDR1 MDHEN, CDR2 SYDVKM. The CDR3 extends over 15 amino acids. The CDR3 is CASSPGTETSYEQYF. DNA for the CDR3: TGTGCCAGCAGCCCTGGGACAGAGACCTCCTACGAGCAGTACTTC.

The rearrangement links TRBV27 to TRBJ1-3, with D possibly TRBD1 on 6 matching bases. Trimming stripped 2 bases from V and 4 bases from J, with 12 bases between. CDR1 is MNHEY, CDR2 SMNVEV, per germline (reference sequence). This CDR3 spans 15 amino acids. For the CDR3, the DNA is TGTGCCAGCAGTTTACAGGGGACGGCCGGAAACACCATATATTTT. Its translation: CASSLQGTAGNTIYF.

V is TRBV19 and J is TRBJ2-3, with 12 bases fitting TRBD2. V was pared by 10 bases and J by 5 bases, with 7 bases of the junction left unmatched. Germline lookup yields CDR1 LNHDA and CDR2 SQIVND (reference sequence). This CDR3 has 14 amino acids. For the CDR3, the DNA is TGTGCCACACTAGCGGGAGGCAAGGGAGATACGCAGTATTTT. Translated, it gives CATLAGGKGDTQYF. Full variable domain (rest looked up from reference TRBV19 and TRBJ2-3): DGGITQSPKYLFRKEGQNVTLSCEQNLNHDAMYWYRQDPGQGLRLIYYSQIVNDFQKGDIAEGYSVSREKKESFPLTVTSAQKNPTAFYLCATLAGGKGDTQYFGPGTRLTVL.

J is TRBJ2-3 and V is TRBV9; D not resolved. CDR3 length equals 14 residues. Germline values: CDR1 SGDLS, CDR2 YYNGEE. V lost 0 bases and J lost 2, with 7 bases in between. CDR3 protein: CASSVALDTDTQYF. In DNA, the CDR3 is TGTGCCAGCAGCGTAGCTCTAGACACAGATACGCAGTATTTT. Full variable domain (remainder filled in from reference TRBV9 and TRBJ2-3): DSGVTQTPKHLITATGQRVTLRCSPRSGDLSVYWYQQSLDQGLQFLIQYYNGEERAKGNILERFSAQQFPDLHSELNLSSLELGDSALYFCASSVALDTDTQYFGPGTRLTVL.

V and J are TRBV9 and TRBJ1-2; 8 bases agree with TRBD1. The trim removed 4 bases at V and 4 bases at J, leaving 12 bases unmatched. This CDR3 is 16 amino acids long. The germline V gene encodes CDR1 SGDLS and CDR2 YYNGEE. CDR3 region: CASSPKTGEPSYGYTF. The CDR3 DNA reads TGTGCCAGCAGCCCTAAGACAGGGGAGCCATCCTATGGCTACACCTTC.

This chain links TRBV9 with TRBJ2-1, with 7 positions matching TRBD1. The J segment lost 6 bases and the V segment lost 1 base, leaving 4 bases of the junction unmatched. Germline CDR1 and CDR2: SGDLS and YYNGEE. CDR3 length equals 14 residues. CDR3 nucleotides: TGTGCCAGCAGCGTAAGGGGGCCGCGCAATGAGCAGTTCTTC. Translation: CASSVRGPRNEQFF.

The chain has TRBV7-8 and TRBJ1-4, with a weak D call TRBD1 (5 bases). The V end lost 8 bases, the J end lost 4 bases, and 11 bases lay between the germline ends. The CDR3 has 13 amino acids. From germline, CDR1 is SGHVS and CDR2 FQNEAQ. This chain's CDR3 is CASQTGLNEKLFF. CDR3 coding DNA: TGTGCCAGCCAAACAGGCCTTAATGAAAAACTGTTTTTT.

This clone was picked up one time. This chain uses TRBV7-9 with TRBJ2-7; D is unclear. This CDR3 spans 15 amino acids. V was trimmed by 4 bases and J by 2 bases, leaving 15 bases between them. Germline V gene data show CDR1 as SEHNR and CDR2 as FQNEAQ (reference sequence). CDR3 loop: CASSSSGIFAYEQYF. For the CDR3, the DNA is TGTGCCAGCAGCTCGAGTGGTATCTTTGCCTACGAGCAGTACTTC.

This clone was seen a handful of times. This rearrangement joins TRBV5-5 to TRBJ1-1; no clear D gene. V was pared by 0 bases and J by 1 base, with 13 bases between. The CDR3 loop spans 16 amino acids. The germline gives CDR1 SGHKS, CDR2 YYEKEE (reference sequence). This CDR3 is CASSLAWRAGNTEAFF. The CDR3 DNA follows: TGTGCCAGCAGCTTGGCCTGGAGGGCAGGGAACACTGAAGCTTTCTTT.

This clone was counted only a few times. This sequence joins TRBV10-3 and TRBJ1-2; D is ambiguous. The CDR3 covers 14 residues. The V and J ends lost 0 bases and 4 bases respectively, with 9 bases between them. Looked up from germline, CDR1 is ENHRY and CDR2 is SYGVKD. The CDR3 loop reads CAISESAEVYGYTF. Written as DNA, the CDR3 is TGTGCCATCAGTGAGTCGGCGGAGGTCTATGGCTACACCTTC.